This T cell receptor (beta chain) appears in the sequencing data of a study of blood T cell repertoires in COVID-19. Source study methods: How many nucleated cells were present was estimated from reference gene primer amplification. Sequencing used immunoSEQ multiplex PCR; TCRdb keeps in-frame clones, though not all of them. V, J and clone size are those of that table, while D and trimming were read from the DNA. Of tens of thousands of clones in the sample, 55% to 75% were seen once. The CDR3 length is 14 residues. Trimming pared 5 bases from V and 8 bases from J, leaving 17 bases between. CDR1 and CDR2 (germline): SGHKS, YYEKEE (reference sequence).

The chain couples TRBV5-5 to TRBJ2-1; D not certain. The sample comprised peripheral blood. This TCR derives from a boy aged 2 to 10 with active or convalescent COVID-19. CDR3 in amino acids: CASRSGVAVDEQFF. CDR3 nucleotides: TGTGCCAGCAGATCTGGAGTGGCCGTGGATGAGCAGTTCTTC.